This T cell receptor beta chain was identified in a study of blood T cell repertoires in COVID-19. About the research overall: Sites in the United States, Italy and Spain provided acute and convalescent COVID-19 samples.

Per the authors' pipeline: Amplified reference gene primers provided the basis for estimating nucleated cell counts. This table comes from immunoSEQ multiplex PCR, and its TCRdb copy is limited to in-frame clones, with some not included. V and J calls plus clone size are reproduced from that table; the DNA served to infer D and trimming. The sample consists of about 190,000 clones, roughly 81% of them appearing once. The germline gives CDR1 LNHDA, CDR2 SQIVND (reference sequence). The V gene end was trimmed by 10 bases and the J gene end by 1 base; junction bases not matched to a gene: 21. This CDR3 is 19 amino acids long.

Sequences were obtained from peripheral blood. This sequence joins TRBV19 and TRBJ2-2, with 7 bases matching TRBD2. This clonotype was sampled from a woman aged 70-85 years with active or convalescent COVID-19. The CDR3 reads CATSPVGRERVGNTGELFF. The CDR3 region has the DNA TGTGCCACCTCCCCGGTGGGGCGGGAGAGGGTCGGGAACACCGGGGAGCTGTTTTTT.